These T cell receptor beta chains were read from a single sample in a study of shared clonotypes between healthy human individuals. The table came from immunoSEQ multiplex PCR; TCRdb's copy has only in-frame clones and leaves some out. Here the sample spans about 1.1 million clones, 70% to 85% being singletons. The specimen was memory CD4+ T cells from PBMCs. Source of these receptors: a man younger than 35 in good health. Some clones in this sample may be carry-over from other donors' samples. CDR3s include the opening cysteine and the closing phenylalanine or tryptophan. The D gene is left open where the match is weak. Size is stated for part of the rows, as once, few or many counts, or as a class when the clone is expanded.

V	size	J	length	D	CDR3	DNA
TRBV11-1	NA	TRBJ2-5	16	NA	CASSFDAGRSRETQYF	TGTGCCAGCAGCTTCGATGCGGGAAGGAGTAGAGAGACCCAGTACTTC
TRBV28	NA	TRBJ2-3	13	NA	CATKPGSTDTQYF	TGTGCCACTAAACCCGGTTCCACAGATACGCAGTATTTT
TRBV19	NA	TRBJ2-7	15	TRBD2	CASSGTSERSYEQYF	TGTGCCAGTAGTGGGACTAGCGAGAGATCATACGAGCAGTACTTC
TRBV9	few	TRBJ2-2	15	TRBD1	CASSLGTGDTGELFF	TGTGCCAGCAGCCTCGGGACAGGGGACACCGGGGAGCTGTTTTTT
TRBV5-1	NA	TRBJ2-1	16	NA	CASSSTVGTPYNEQFF	TGCGCCAGCAGCTCAACAGTCGGGACTCCCTACAATGAGCAGTTCTTC
TRBV14	once	TRBJ2-5	14	NA	CASSLGLRHQTQYF	TGTGCCAGCAGTCTGGGACTTCGGCACCAGACCCAGTACTTC
TRBV6-5	NA	TRBJ2-2	16	NA	CASSYSWVPNTGELFF	TGTGCCAGCAGTTACTCGTGGGTACCGAACACCGGGGAGCTGTTTTTT
TRBV5-4	NA	TRBJ2-2	14	NA	CASSREGGAGELFF	TGTGCCAGCAGCCGTGAGGGGGGGGCCGGGGAGCTGTTTTTT
TRBV4-2	NA	TRBJ1-2	15	NA	CASSQERGSHYGYTF	TGTGCCAGCAGCCAAGAAAGGGGCTCCCACTATGGCTACACCTTC
TRBV6-6	NA	TRBJ1-4	15	TRBD1	CASSYSGQGGEKLFF	TGTGCCAGCAGTTACTCCGGACAGGGGGGTGAAAAACTGTTTTTT
TRBV28	NA	TRBJ2-4	13	NA	CASSFLDPAIQYF	TGTGCCAGCAGTTTTCTCGACCCCGCCATTCAGTACTTC
TRBV28	NA	TRBJ2-7	14	TRBD2	CASRSGTSAVQATF	TGTGCCAGCAGATCCGGGACTAGTGCAGTGCAGGCTACCTTC
TRBV9	NA	TRBJ2-3	13	NA	CASSVGGSDTQYF	TGTGCCAGCAGCGTAGGGGGGTCAGATACGCAGTATTTT
TRBV5-1	NA	TRBJ2-3	15	TRBD2	CASSLLGLAGDTQYF	TGCGCCAGCAGCTTGCTAGGACTAGCAGGAGATACGCAGTATTTT
TRBV2	NA	TRBJ2-7	16	NA	CASSRLDTSTSYEQYF	TGTGCCAGCAGTCGGCTGGACACATCGACCTCCTACGAGCAGTACTTC
TRBV19	NA	TRBJ1-2	17	NA	CASNLRRSGSGQNGYTF	TGTGCCAGTAACCTCCGGCGGAGCGGATCGGGGCAGAATGGCTACACCTTC
TRBV5-1	NA	TRBJ2-7	14	TRBD1	CASSLDRGTYEQYF	TGCGCCAGCAGCTTGGACAGGGGCACCTACGAGCAGTACTTC
TRBV19	NA	TRBJ2-7	15	NA	CASSNPGQSSYEQYF	TGTGCCAGTAGCAACCCGGGACAAAGCTCCTACGAGCAGTACTTC
TRBV7-3	NA	TRBJ2-7	14	TRBD2	CASSLQRGEGEQYF	TGTGCCAGCAGCTTACAACGGGGGGAAGGCGAGCAGTACTTC
TRBV7-2	NA	TRBJ2-5	16	TRBD1	CASSLAPGTGEETQYF	TGTGCCAGCAGCTTAGCCCCCGGGACAGGAGAAGAGACCCAGTACTTC
TRBV28	NA	TRBJ2-7	16	TRBD1	CASRLHGQGGIVEQYF	TGTGCCAGCAGACTCCACGGACAGGGCGGTATAGTTGAGCAGTACTTC
TRBV7-6	NA	TRBJ2-3	16	NA	CASSQEAGRITDTQYF	TGTGCCAGCAGCCAGGAAGCGGGTAGAATCACAGATACGCAGTATTTT
TRBV9	few	TRBJ1-3	13	NA	CASSRDPGNTIYF	TGTGCCAGCAGCCGGGATCCGGGAAACACCATATATTTT
TRBV4-3	NA	TRBJ2-7	14	NA	CASSPTTVAYEQYF	TGCGCCAGCAGCCCCACGACAGTGGCTTACGAGCAGTACTTC
TRBV28	NA	TRBJ2-5	14	TRBD2	CASSLAGAWETQYF	TGTGCCAGCTCCTTAGCGGGGGCCTGGGAGACCCAGTACTTC
TRBV6-5	few	TRBJ1-3	14	NA	CASGLRGQGDTIYF	TGTGCCAGCGGGCTCCGCGGGCAAGGGGACACCATATATTTT
TRBV5-4	NA	TRBJ2-3	15	NA	CASSLEQGRTDTQYF	TGTGCCAGCAGCTTGGAGCAGGGGCGGACAGATACGCAGTATTTT
TRBV19	NA	TRBJ1-5	13	NA	CASSADRDQPQHF	TGTGCCAGTAGTGCGGACCGGGATCAGCCCCAGCATTTT
TRBV5-6	NA	TRBJ2-2	19	NA	CASSSNLIVRGPNTGELFF	TGTGCCAGCAGCTCCAATCTAATTGTCAGGGGTCCGAACACCGGGGAGCTGTTTTTT
TRBV20-1	NA	TRBJ2-5	11	NA	CSGNRGETQYF	TGCAGTGGGAATCGGGGCGAGACCCAGTACTTC
TRBV7-2	NA	TRBJ2-1	14	NA	CASSLQRNYNEQFF	TGTGCCAGCAGCTTACAGCGGAACTACAATGAGCAGTTCTTC
TRBV5-1	NA	TRBJ2-3	16	TRBD1	CASSLTGGASPDTQYF	TGCGCCAGCAGCTTGACAGGGGGCGCATCTCCAGATACGCAGTATTTT
TRBV19	NA	TRBJ2-4	19	TRBD2	CASSIAGTSGSRTLSIQYF	TGTGCCAGTAGTATAGCCGGGACTAGCGGGAGTAGAACCTTAAGCATTCAGTACTTC
TRBV19	NA	TRBJ2-7	16	TRBD1	CASSARDRTSSYEQYF	TGTGCCAGTAGTGCGAGGGACAGGACGAGCTCCTACGAGCAGTACTTC
TRBV5-5	NA	TRBJ2-7	14	NA	CASSARAGAYEQYF	TGTGCCAGCAGCGCACGGGCAGGGGCCTACGAGCAGTACTTC
TRBV5-1	NA	TRBJ2-3	14	TRBD1	CASSTGTGTDTQYF	TGCGCCAGCAGCACCGGGACAGGCACAGATACGCAGTATTTT
TRBV11-2	NA	TRBJ2-7	18	TRBD1	CASSSLRTGQGSPYEQYF	TGTGCCAGCAGCTCTCTTCGGACCGGACAGGGGTCCCCTTACGAGCAGTACTTC
TRBV11-2	NA	TRBJ2-7	13	NA	CASSLASHAEQYF	TGTGCCAGCAGCTTAGCTTCGCACGCCGAGCAGTACTTC
TRBV7-6	NA	TRBJ2-7	14	TRBD2	CASRFPGLTYEQYF	TGTGCCAGCAGATTTCCGGGACTAACCTACGAGCAGTACTTC
TRBV5-1	NA	TRBJ2-7	14	TRBD1	CASSWRGTGGEQYF	TGCGCCAGCAGCTGGCGCGGGACAGGCGGCGAGCAGTACTTC
TRBV9	NA	TRBJ2-2	13	NA	CASSVRAAGELFF	TGTGCCAGCAGCGTAAGAGCTGCCGGGGAGCTGTTTTTT
TRBV19	NA	TRBJ1-5	14	NA	CASSRGDGGQPQHF	TGTGCCAGTAGTCGTGGAGACGGGGGTCAGCCCCAGCATTTT
TRBV6-6	once	TRBJ2-5	15	NA	CASSPRDTNQETQYF	TGTGCCAGCAGTCCCCGGGACACCAACCAAGAGACCCAGTACTTC
TRBV6-4	NA	TRBJ2-2	16	NA	CASSEYDSPHTGELFF	TGTGCCAGCAGTGAATATGACAGCCCCCACACCGGGGAGCTGTTTTTT
TRBV30	few	TRBJ2-3	13	TRBD1	CARRAGGAGTQYF	TGTGCCCGCCGGGCAGGGGGTGCCGGTACGCAGTATTTT
TRBV2	NA	TRBJ1-5	13	NA	CASSAGANQPQHF	TGTGCCAGCAGTGCAGGGGCCAATCAGCCCCAGCATTTT